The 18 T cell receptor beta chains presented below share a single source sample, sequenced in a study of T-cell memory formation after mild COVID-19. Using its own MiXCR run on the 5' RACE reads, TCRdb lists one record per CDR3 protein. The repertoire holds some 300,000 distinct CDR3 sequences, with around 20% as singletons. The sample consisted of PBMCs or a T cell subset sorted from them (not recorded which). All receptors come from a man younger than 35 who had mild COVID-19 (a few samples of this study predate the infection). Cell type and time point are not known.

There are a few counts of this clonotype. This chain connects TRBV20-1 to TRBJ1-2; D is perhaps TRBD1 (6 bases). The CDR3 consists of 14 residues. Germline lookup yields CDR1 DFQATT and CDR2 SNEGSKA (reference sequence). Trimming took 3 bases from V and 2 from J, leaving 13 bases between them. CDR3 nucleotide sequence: TGCAGTGCTAGCCCGGGACACAACAACTATGGCTACACCTTC. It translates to CSASPGHNNYGYTF.

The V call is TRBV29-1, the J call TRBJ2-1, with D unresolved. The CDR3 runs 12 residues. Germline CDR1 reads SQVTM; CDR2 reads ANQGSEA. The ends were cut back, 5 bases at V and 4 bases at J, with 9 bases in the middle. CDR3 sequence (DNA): TGCAGCGTTCGGAAAAGTTACAATGAGCAGTTCTTC. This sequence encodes CSVRKSYNEQFF.

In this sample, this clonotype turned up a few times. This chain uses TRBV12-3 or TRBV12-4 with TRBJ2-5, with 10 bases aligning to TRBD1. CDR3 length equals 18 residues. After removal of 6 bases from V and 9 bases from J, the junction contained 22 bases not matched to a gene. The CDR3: CASSQPPFWRGQGEAQYF. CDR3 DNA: TGTGCCAGCAGCCAACCCCCGTTTTGGAGAGGACAGGGGGAGGCCCAGTACTTC.

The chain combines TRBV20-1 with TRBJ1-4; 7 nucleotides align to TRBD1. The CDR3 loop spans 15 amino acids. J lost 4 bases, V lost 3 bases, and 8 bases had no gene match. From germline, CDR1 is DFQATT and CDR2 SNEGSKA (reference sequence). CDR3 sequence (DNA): TGCAGTGCTAGGAATGCAGGGGGAGATAATGAAAAACTGTTTTTT. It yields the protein CSARNAGGDNEKLFF.

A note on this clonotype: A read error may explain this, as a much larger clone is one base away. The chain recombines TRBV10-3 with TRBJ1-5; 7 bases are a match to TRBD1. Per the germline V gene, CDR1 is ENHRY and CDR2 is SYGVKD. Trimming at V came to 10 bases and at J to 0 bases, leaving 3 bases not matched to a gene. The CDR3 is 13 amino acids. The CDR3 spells CATRQGSNQPQHF. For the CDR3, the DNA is TGTGCCACCAGACAGGGTAGCAATCAGCCCCAGCATTTT.

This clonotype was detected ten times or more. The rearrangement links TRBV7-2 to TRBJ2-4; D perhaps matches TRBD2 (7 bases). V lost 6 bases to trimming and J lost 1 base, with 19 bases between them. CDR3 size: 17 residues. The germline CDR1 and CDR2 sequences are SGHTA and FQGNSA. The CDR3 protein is CASSSTLGGAAKNIQYF. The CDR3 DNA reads TGTGCCAGCAGTTCGACCCTAGGGGGGGCGGCCAAAAACATTCAGTACTTC.

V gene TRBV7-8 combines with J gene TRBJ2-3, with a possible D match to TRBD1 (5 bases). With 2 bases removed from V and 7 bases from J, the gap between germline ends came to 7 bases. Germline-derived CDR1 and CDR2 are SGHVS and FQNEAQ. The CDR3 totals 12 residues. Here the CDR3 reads CASSLTGNTQYF. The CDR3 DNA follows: TGTGCCAGCAGCTTAACAGGAAATACGCAGTATTTT.

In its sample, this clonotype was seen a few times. The CDR3 nucleotides are TGCAGCGTTGAACCTAGCGGGCTCAACAATGAGCAGTTCTTC. Its protein is CSVEPSGLNNEQFF. This rearrangement joins TRBV29-1 to TRBJ2-1; 8 bases line up with TRBD2. Germline V CDR1 and CDR2: SQVTM, ANQGSEA. Trimming cost V 2 bases and J 5 bases; bases outside gene matches: 5. This CDR3 region has 14 residues.

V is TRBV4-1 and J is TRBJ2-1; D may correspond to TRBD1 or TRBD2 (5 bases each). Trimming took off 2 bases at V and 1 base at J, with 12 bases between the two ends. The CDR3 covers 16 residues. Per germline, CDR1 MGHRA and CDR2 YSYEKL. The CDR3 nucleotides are TGCGCCAGCAGCCAAAGGGACCAGATATCCTACAATGAGCAGTTCTTC. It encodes CASSQRDQISYNEQFF.

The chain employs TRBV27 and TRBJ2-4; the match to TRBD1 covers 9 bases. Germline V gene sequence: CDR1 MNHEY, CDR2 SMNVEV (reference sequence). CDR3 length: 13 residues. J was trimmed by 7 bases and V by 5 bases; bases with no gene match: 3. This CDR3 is CASSRQGENIQYF. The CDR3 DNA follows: TGTGCCAGCAGTCGACAGGGGGAGAACATTCAGTACTTC.

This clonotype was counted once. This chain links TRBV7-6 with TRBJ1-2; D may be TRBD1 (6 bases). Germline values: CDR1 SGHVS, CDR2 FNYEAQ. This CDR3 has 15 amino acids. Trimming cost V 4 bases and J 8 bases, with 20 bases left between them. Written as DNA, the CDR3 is TGTGCCAGCAGCTCGGGAGGACAGTACTCTATGGGCTACACCTTC. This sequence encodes CASSSGGQYSMGYTF.

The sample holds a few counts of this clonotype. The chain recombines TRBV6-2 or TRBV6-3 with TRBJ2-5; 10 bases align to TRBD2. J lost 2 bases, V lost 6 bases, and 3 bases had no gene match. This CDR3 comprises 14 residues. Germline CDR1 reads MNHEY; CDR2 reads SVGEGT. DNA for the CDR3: TGTGCCAGCAGCTCAGCGGGGGGGCAAGAGACCCAGTACTTC. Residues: CASSSAGGQETQYF.

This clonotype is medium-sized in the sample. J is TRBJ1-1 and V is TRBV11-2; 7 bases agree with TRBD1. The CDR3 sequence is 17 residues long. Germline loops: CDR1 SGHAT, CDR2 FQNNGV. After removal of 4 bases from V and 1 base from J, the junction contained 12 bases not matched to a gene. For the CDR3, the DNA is TGTGCCAGCAGCTCCCCAGGGGGTACGGCAAGGAACACTGAAGCTTTCTTT. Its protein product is CASSSPGGTARNTEAFF.

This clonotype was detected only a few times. In DNA form, the CDR3 reads TGCAGTGCTAGAGCTGGGACAGGGTACCACGAGCAGTACTTC. Translated, it gives CSARAGTGYHEQYF. This chain links TRBV20-1 with TRBJ2-7, with 9 bases fitting TRBD1. With 1 base clipped from V and 5 bases from J, the junction kept 6 bases outside the gene matches. This CDR3 spans 14 amino acids. Germline V gene data show CDR1 as DFQATT and CDR2 as SNEGSKA (reference sequence).

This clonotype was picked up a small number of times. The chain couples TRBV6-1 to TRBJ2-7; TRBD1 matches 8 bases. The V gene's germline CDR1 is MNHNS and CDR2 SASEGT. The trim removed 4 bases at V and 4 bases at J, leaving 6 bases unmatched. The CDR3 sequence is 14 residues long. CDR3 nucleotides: TGTGCCAGCAGTGGAGACAGGGGAGCATACGAGCAGTACGTC. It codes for CASSGDRGAYEQYV.

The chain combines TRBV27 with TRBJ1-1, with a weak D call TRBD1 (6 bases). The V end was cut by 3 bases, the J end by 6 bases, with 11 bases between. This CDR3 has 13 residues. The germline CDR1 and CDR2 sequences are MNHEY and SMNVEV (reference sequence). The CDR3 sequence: CASSFQQGSEAFF. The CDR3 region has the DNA TGTGCCAGCAGTTTCCAACAGGGTTCTGAAGCTTTCTTT.

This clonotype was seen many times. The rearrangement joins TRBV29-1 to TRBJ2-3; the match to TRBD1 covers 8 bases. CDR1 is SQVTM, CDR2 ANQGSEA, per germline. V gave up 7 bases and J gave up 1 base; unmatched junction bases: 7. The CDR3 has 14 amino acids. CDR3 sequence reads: CSAEATGGTDTQYF. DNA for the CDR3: TGCAGCGCCGAGGCGACAGGGGGCACAGATACGCAGTATTTT.

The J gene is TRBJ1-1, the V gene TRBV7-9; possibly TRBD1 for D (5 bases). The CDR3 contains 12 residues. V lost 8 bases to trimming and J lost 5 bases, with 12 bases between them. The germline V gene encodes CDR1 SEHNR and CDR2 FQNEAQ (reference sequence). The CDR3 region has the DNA TGTGCCAGCCACCGGGGGAGTACTGAAGCTTTCTTT. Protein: CASHRGSTEAFF.